This T cell receptor (beta chain) derives from a study of blood T cell repertoires in COVID-19. Overall study: T cells, B-cell-depleted T cells, or PBMCs supplied cDNA or gDNA.

Enrolment of Seattle patients took place during active infection, and they were followed longitudinally. This CDR3 has 15 residues. The germline CDR1 and CDR2 sequences are GTSNPN and SVGIG (reference sequence). V shed 4 bases and J shed 2 bases, with 15 bases lying between them. Methods used by the authors: Amplified reference gene primers provided the basis for estimating nucleated cell counts. Only in-frame clones appear in the TCRdb table, and some are missing; sequencing was by immunoSEQ multiplex PCR. V, J and clone size reflect that table, while D and trimming were determined from the DNA. The data contain roughly 340,000 clones, 85% to 90% of them singletons.

This receptor was obtained from a woman between 50 and 59 years old with COVID-19, enrolled during active disease. Sequences were obtained from peripheral blood. The V and J genes are TRBV30 and TRBJ2-1, with D possibly TRBD2 on 6 matching bases. The CDR3 loop reads CAWMGDFTTYNEQFF. In DNA form, the CDR3 reads TGTGCCTGGATGGGGGACTTCACGACCTACAATGAGCAGTTCTTC.